The entry below describes one T cell receptor beta chain. Trimming cost V 4 bases and J 8 bases, with 12 bases left between them. The CDR3 contains 13 residues. CDR1 is SGHRS, CDR2 YFSETQ, per germline. Sequenced by immunoSEQ multiplex PCR; TCRdb stores in-frame clones only, minus some. This table holds about 84,000 clones, over 85% found once. This specimen comes from a study of T cell changes during pregnancy in multiple sclerosis. The chain couples TRBV5-1 to TRBJ2-2; D gene unclear. This sample comprised peripheral blood, obtained in the second trimester of pregnancy. The source is a female donor in good health, enrolled as a control in a pregnancy study. CDR3 loop: CASSLPTGGELFF. CDR3 coding DNA: TGCGCCAGCAGCCTCCCAACCGGGGGGGAGCTGTTTTTT.